Given below is one TCR beta chain in context. This CDR3 spans 12 amino acids. V lost 5 bases and J lost 7, with 9 bases in between. In the authors' methods: Counts of nucleated cells, estimated from reference gene primer amplification, were obtained. The repertoire was sequenced with immunoSEQ multiplex PCR; TCRdb's copy has only in-frame clones and lacks some. V and J calls and clone size come straight from that table; D and trimming were deduced from the DNA. Here the sample spans 120,000 to 150,000 clones, about four fifths being singletons. The sample belongs to a study of blood T cell repertoires in COVID-19. For the study at large: Sites in the United States, Italy and Spain provided acute and convalescent COVID-19 samples. PBMCs, B-cell-depleted T cells, or T cells were the source of the cDNA or gDNA that made up the material.

The TCR was taken from a human donor in a cohort sampled during active COVID-19. The chain links TRBV12-3 or TRBV12-4 to TRBJ2-1; TRBD2 might be the D (5 bases). The sequencing input was peripheral blood. CDR3 protein: CASSRTRNEQFF. CDR3 sequence (DNA): TGTGCCAGCAGTAGGACTCGAAATGAGCAGTTCTTC.